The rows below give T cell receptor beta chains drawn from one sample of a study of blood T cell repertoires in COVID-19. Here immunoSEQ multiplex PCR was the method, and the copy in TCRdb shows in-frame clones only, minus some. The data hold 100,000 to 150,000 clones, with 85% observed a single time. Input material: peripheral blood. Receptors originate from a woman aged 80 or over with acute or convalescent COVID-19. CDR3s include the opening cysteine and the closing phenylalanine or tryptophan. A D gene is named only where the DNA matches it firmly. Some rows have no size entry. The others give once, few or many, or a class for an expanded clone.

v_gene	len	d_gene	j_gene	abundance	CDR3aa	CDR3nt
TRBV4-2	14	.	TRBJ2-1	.	CASSQDRWHNEQFF	TGTGCCAGCAGCCAAGATCGTTGGCACAATGAGCAGTTCTTC
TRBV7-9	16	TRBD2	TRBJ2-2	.	CASSFPGGANTGELFF	TGTGCCAGCAGCTTCCCGGGGGGGGCGAACACCGGGGAGCTGTTTTTT
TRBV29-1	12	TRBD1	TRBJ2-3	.	CSVDRGPDTQYF	TGCAGCGTTGATAGGGGGCCCGATACGCAGTATTTT
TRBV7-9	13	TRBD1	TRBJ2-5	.	CASGTGARETQYF	TGTGCCAGCGGGACAGGGGCACGAGAGACCCAGTACTTC
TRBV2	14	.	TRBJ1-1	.	CASSEARVGTEAFF	TGTGCCAGCAGTGAAGCCCGGGTCGGAACTGAAGCTTTCTTT
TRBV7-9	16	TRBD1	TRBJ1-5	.	CASSFSSGQGGQPQHF	TGTGCCAGCAGCTTCTCATCGGGACAGGGGGGACAGCCCCAGCATTTT
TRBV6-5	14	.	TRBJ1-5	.	CASRRQWSNQPQHF	TGTGCCAGCAGGAGACAGTGGAGCAATCAGCCCCAGCATTTT
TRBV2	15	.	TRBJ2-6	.	CASRSPGAGANVLTF	TGTGCCAGCAGGAGCCCAGGGGCTGGGGCCAACGTCCTGACTTTC
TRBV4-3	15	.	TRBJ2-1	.	CASSQVRYNYNEQFF	TGCGCCAGCAGCCAAGTGCGCTATAACTACAATGAGCAGTTCTTC
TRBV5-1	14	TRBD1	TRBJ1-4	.	CASSSGQVGEKLFF	TGCGCCAGCAGCTCGGGACAGGTCGGTGAAAAACTGTTTTTT
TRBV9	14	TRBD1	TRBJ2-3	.	CASSPGQLTDTQYF	TGTGCCAGCAGCCCGGGACAGCTCACAGATACGCAGTATTTT
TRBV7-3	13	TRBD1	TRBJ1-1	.	CASSSQGIAEAFF	TGTGCCAGCAGCTCACAGGGGATCGCTGAAGCTTTCTTT
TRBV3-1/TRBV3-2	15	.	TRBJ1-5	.	CASSHGGGGAQPQHF	TGTGCCAGCAGCCACGGTGGGGGGGGTGCTCAGCCCCAGCATTTT
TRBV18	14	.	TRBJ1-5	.	CASSPLRDSQPQHF	TGTGCCAGCTCACCCCTCAGGGATAGTCAGCCCCAGCATTTT
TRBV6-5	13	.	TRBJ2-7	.	CASTSTSFYEQYF	TGTGCCAGTACCTCGACTTCCTTCTACGAGCAGTACTTC
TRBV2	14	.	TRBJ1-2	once	CASRAWTENYGYTF	TGTGCCAGCAGAGCCTGGACAGAGAACTATGGCTACACCTTC
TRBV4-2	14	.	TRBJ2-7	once	CASSLHRESYEQYF	TGTGCCAGCAGCCTTCACAGGGAATCCTACGAGCAGTACTTC
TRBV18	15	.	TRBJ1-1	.	CASSPPGPANTEAFF	TGTGCCAGCTCACCACCGGGCCCGGCGAACACTGAAGCTTTCTTT
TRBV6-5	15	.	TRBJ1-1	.	CASIGFGGRSTEAFF	TGTGCCAGCATTGGATTTGGGGGCCGTAGCACTGAAGCTTTCTTT
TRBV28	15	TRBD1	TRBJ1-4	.	CASSLPTGGNEKLFF	TGTGCCAGCAGTTTACCGACAGGGGGAAATGAAAAACTGTTTTTT
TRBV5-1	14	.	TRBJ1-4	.	CASSTGTRTEKLFF	TGCGCCAGCAGTACCGGGACTCGGACCGAAAAACTGTTTTTT
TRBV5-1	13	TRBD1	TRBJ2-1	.	CASRDRGLNEQFF	TGCGCCAGCCGGGACAGAGGGTTAAATGAGCAGTTCTTC
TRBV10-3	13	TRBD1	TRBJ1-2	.	CAISAGTGSGYTF	TGTGCCATCAGCGCAGGGACAGGGAGTGGCTACACCTTC
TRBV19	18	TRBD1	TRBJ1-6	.	CASSTTGITGRGVSPLHF	TGTGCCAGTAGTACGACAGGGATAACAGGCCGGGGTGTTTCACCCCTCCACTTT
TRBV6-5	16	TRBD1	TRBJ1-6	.	CASSYLQGTYNSPLHF	TGTGCCAGCAGTTACTTACAGGGGACCTATAATTCACCCCTCCACTTT
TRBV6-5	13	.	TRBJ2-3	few	CASTVQGADTQYF	TGTGCCAGCACCGTACAGGGTGCAGATACGCAGTATTTT
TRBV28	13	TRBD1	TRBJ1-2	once	CAVDGRSRGRYTF	TGTGCCGTCGACGGGCGGAGCAGGGGGCGCTACACCTTC
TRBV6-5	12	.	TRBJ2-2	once	CASSKLAGELFF	TGTGCCAGCAGTAAACTGGCCGGGGAGCTGTTTTTT
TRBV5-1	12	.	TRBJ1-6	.	CASSHPNSPLHF	TGCGCCAGCAGCCATCCCAATTCACCCCTCCACTTT
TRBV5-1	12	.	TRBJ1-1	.	CASSFVGVEAFF	TGCGCCAGCAGCTTCGTTGGAGTTGAAGCTTTCTTT
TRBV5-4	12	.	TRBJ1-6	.	CASSKGVSPLHF	TGTGCCAGCAGCAAGGGGGTCTCACCCCTCCACTTT
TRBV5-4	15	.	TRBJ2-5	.	CASSSGLNRQETQYF	TGTGCCAGCAGCTCAGGACTAAATCGACAAGAGACCCAGTACTTC
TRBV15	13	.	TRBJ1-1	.	CASADSFNTEAFF	TGTGCCTCAGCGGACAGCTTTAACACTGAAGCTTTCTTT
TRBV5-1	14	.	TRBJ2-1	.	CASSWRDSYNEQFF	TGCGCCAGCAGCTGGAGGGACAGTTACAATGAGCAGTTCTTC
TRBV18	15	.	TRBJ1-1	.	CASSPRRGAATEAFF	TGTGCCAGCTCACCACGCCGGGGGGCAGCGACTGAAGCTTTCTTT
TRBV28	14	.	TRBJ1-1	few	CASTLSRVGTEAFF	TGTGCCAGCACCCTTTCTCGTGTCGGGACTGAAGCTTTCTTT
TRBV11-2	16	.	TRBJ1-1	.	CASSPLLSSGNTEAFF	TGTGCCAGCAGCCCTTTACTTTCATCCGGGAACACTGAAGCTTTCTTT
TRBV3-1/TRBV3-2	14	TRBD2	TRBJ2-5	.	CASSPGRDASAQYF	TGTGCCAGCTCCCCGGGGAGGGATGCCAGTGCCCAGTACTTC
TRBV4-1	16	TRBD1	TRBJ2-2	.	CASSQDSRQGAGELFF	TGCGCCAGCAGCCAAGATTCCCGACAGGGGGCCGGGGAGCTGTTTTTT
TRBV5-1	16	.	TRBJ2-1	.	CASREAGQGTYNEQFF	TGCGCCAGCAGGGAAGCTGGTCAGGGGACCTACAATGAGCAGTTCTTC
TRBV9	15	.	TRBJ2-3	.	CASSVGAGTTDTQYF	TGTGCCAGCAGCGTAGGTGCGGGTACCACAGATACGCAGTATTTT
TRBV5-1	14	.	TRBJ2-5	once	CASSFDRVQETQYF	TGCGCCAGCAGCTTCGACCGGGTACAAGAGACCCAGTACTTC
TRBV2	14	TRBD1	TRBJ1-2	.	CASGVDRDNYGYTF	TGTGCCAGTGGAGTAGACAGGGACAACTATGGCTACACCTTC
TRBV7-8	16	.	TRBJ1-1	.	CASSLYGPGSVTEAFF	TGTGCCAGCAGCTTATATGGCCCAGGGTCCGTCACTGAAGCTTTCTTT
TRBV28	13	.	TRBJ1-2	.	CASRPGQFYGYTF	TGTGCCAGCCGACCTGGACAGTTCTATGGCTACACCTTC
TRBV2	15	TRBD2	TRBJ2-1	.	CASSLAGGIPDEQFF	TGTGCCAGCAGTTTAGCGGGGGGGATTCCGGATGAGCAGTTCTTC
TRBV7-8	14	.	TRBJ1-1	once	CASSHREFNTEAFF	TGTGCCAGCAGCCACAGGGAATTCAACACTGAAGCTTTCTTT
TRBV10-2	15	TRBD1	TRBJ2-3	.	CASSTRDRGTDTQYF	TGCGCCAGCAGTACGCGGGACAGGGGCACAGATACGCAGTATTTT
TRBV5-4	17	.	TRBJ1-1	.	CASSTLRGGGKNTEAFF	TGTGCCAGCAGCACCCTGCGGGGGGGCGGTAAGAACACTGAAGCTTTCTTT
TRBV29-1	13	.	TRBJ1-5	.	CSVAGYSNQPQHF	TGCAGCGTTGCAGGGTATAGCAATCAGCCCCAGCATTTT
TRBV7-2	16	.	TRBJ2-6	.	CASSPQGHSGANVLTF	TGTGCCAGCAGCCCGCAGGGGCACTCTGGGGCCAACGTCCTGACTTTC
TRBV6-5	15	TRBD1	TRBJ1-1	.	CACQGQGAGVTEAFF	TGTGCCTGCCAGGGACAGGGGGCAGGGGTCACTGAAGCTTTCTTT
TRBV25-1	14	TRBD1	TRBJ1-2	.	CASSIGTGAGGYTF	TGTGCCAGCAGTATCGGGACAGGGGCGGGAGGCTACACCTTC